This TCR beta chain was found in a study of CD8 T cells in Susac syndrome (dated by TCRdb to between 2018 and 2021). With regard to the full study: The study used repertoire sequencing to test whether antigen drove CD8+ T cell activation and differentiation in Susac syndrome. CD8+ T cell repertoire clonality was compared between 11 to 12 healthy donors, approximately 14 Susac syndrome patients and approximately 16 multiple sclerosis patients.

Results the study describes overall, beyond this receptor: The number of individuals in the TCR sequencing and HLA analysis was recognized as being relatively small.

This clonotype was seen once. Its cognate antigen has yet to be identified. Per-base quality was not reported, and no clone a single base away is much larger than it. One read gives only weak evidence. Peripheral blood CD8+ and CD4+ T cells from healthy donors, Susac syndrome patients and multiple sclerosis patients were profiled using high-throughput TCR beta sequencing. Treatment-naive patients with stable or active relapsing-remitting disease fulfilling revised McDonald criteria were used as multiple sclerosis controls. CD8+ TEMRA cells were enriched by FACS, while bulk CD8+ and CD4+ T cells were purified by magnetic negative isolation. Blood was collected in EDTA tubes and processed within 24 hours, with PBMCs isolated through density gradient centrifugation. PBMCs intended for TCR sequencing were cryopreserved in liquid nitrogen and were subsequently thawed in a 37 degrees C water bath. Purity of sorted or isolated CD4+, CD8+ and CD8+ TEMRA cells was at least 90%.

RNA was extracted using the RNeasy kit, and about 0.45 to 1 microgram was reverse transcribed with random hexamers. TCR beta CDR3 regions were amplified with the immunoSEQ multiplex PCR assay covering 54 Vbeta and 13 Jbeta segments. To correct PCR amplification bias, a synthetic template baseline was used for both primer optimization and computational correction. The authors' pipeline ran thus. Only productive sequences were kept, with reads annotated to V, D and J genes according to IMGT and analyzed in immunoSEQ Analyzer. To calculate clonality, Shannon entropy was normalized by log2 of the number of productive unique sequences and then subtracted from one. For each patient and control, public and private clones were evaluated among the 100 most prevalent clones. A clone was defined as Susac-specific if it was absent from the healthy and MS cohorts, from 1052 published viral clones and from other ImmuneACCESS disease sequences. Using fastp trimming at Q25 and MiXCR clonotype assembly, TCRdb reanalyzed the public sequencing data and kept in-frame beta chains. Each CDR3 protein gets just one entry, which takes the most common genes and DNA from the rows behind it. The V and J calls come from TCRdb's annotation, not from the publication. The sample table holds hundreds of thousands of distinct CDR3 sequences, of which roughly 90% were seen once. In total, the top ten clones hold more than 0.15% of the sample.

The germline V gene (reference sequence) provides CDR1 LNHNV and CDR2 YYDKDF. A distance of 11 bases separates the germline ends of V and J, which lose 1 base and 1 base respectively. The cysteine opens and the phenylalanine closes a CDR3 of 16 amino acids. The retained sequence is limited to the CDR3, 48 bases, with the frame set at the first base. Material for sequencing was CD8+ T cells from PBMCs. The sequence is built from TRBV15 and TRBJ1-5, with no D gene named confidently. The receptor was derived from a human donor with multiple sclerosis. The CDR3: CATSRAGVESNQPQHF. The DNA sequence is as follows: TGTGCCACCAGCAGAGCTGGGGTCGAGAGCAATCAGCCCCAGCATTTT.